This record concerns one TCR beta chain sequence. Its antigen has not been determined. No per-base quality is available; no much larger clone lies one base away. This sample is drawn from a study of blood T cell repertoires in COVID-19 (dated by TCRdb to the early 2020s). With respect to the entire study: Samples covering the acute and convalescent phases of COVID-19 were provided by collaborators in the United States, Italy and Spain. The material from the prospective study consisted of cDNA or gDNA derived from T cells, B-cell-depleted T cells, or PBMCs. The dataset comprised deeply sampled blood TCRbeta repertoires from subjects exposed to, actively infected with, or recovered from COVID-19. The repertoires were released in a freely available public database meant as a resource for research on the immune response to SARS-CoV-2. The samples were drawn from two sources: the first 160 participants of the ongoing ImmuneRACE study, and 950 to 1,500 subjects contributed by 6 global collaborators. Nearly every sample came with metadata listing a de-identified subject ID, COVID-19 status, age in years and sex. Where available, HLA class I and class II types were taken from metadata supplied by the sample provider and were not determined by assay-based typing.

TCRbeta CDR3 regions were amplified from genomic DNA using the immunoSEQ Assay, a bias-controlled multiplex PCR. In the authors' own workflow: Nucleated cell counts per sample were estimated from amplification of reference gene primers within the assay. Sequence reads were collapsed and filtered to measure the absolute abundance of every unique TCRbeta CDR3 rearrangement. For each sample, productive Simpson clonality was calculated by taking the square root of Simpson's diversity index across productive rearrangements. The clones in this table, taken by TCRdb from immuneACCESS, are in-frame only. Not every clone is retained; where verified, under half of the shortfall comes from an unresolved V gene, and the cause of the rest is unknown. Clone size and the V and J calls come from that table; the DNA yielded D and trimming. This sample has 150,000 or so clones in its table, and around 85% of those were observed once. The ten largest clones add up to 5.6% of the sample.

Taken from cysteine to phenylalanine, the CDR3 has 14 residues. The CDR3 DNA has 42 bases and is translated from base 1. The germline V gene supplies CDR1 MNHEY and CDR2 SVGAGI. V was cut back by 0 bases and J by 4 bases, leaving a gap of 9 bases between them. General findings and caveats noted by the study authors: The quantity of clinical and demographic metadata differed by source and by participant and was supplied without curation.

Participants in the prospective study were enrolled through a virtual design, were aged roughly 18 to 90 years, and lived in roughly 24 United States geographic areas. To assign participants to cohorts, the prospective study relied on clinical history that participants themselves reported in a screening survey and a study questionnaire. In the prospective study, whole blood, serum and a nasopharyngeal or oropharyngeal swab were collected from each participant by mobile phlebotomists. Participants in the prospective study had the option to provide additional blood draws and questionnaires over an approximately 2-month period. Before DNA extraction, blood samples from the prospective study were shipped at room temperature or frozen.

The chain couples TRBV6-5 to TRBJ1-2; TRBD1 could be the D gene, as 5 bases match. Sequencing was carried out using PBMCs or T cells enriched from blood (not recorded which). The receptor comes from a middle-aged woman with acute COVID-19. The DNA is TGTGCCAGCAGTTACTCGACAGCCCTCTATGGCTACACCTTC. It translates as CASSYSTALYGYTF.